Listed below are T cell receptor beta chains from one sample, sequenced in a study of blood T cells in healthy people across ages. Using its own MiXCR run on the 5' RACE reads, TCRdb lists one record per CDR3 protein. Altogether 700,000 to 900,000 distinct CDR3 sequences are present, about 48% being singletons, with the ten largest covering approximately 40%. The source material was blood. These receptors came from a man aged 80 or over in good health. Each CDR3 is given with its conserved first and last residue. Fields, in order: CDR3 length, J gene, V gene, CDR3 protein.

cdr3_length: 13
j_call: TRBJ1-1
v_call: TRBV29-1
cdr3_aa: CSAFGNGDTEAFF

cdr3_length: 13
j_call: TRBJ2-1
v_call: TRBV4-2
cdr3_aa: CASSQRGINEQFF

cdr3_length: 15
j_call: TRBJ1-4
v_call: TRBV29-1
cdr3_aa: CSVEDRDRGNEKLFF

cdr3_length: 14
j_call: TRBJ2-2
v_call: TRBV5-1
cdr3_aa: CASSLGPATGELFF

cdr3_length: 19
j_call: TRBJ2-6
v_call: TRBV24-1
cdr3_aa: CATSATQGTGGSGANVLTF

cdr3_length: 14
j_call: TRBJ2-5
v_call: TRBV7-2
cdr3_aa: CASSSGPIEGEQYF

cdr3_length: 12
j_call: TRBJ2-1
v_call: TRBV20-1
cdr3_aa: CSARLAANEQFF

cdr3_length: 18
j_call: TRBJ2-5
v_call: TRBV5-1
cdr3_aa: CASSLGTSGANPIETKYF

cdr3_length: 12
j_call: TRBJ2-1
v_call: TRBV12-3/TRBV12-4
cdr3_aa: CASSYDIRTQFF

cdr3_length: 16
j_call: TRBJ2-1
v_call: TRBV29-1
cdr3_aa: CSVEEGAASSYNEQFF

cdr3_length: 14
j_call: .
v_call: TRBV12-3/TRBV12-4
cdr3_aa: CASTGTSGFHEQYF

cdr3_length: 12
j_call: TRBJ2-1
v_call: TRBV29-1
cdr3_aa: CSARPTYNEQFF

cdr3_length: 15
j_call: TRBJ1-2
v_call: TRBV27
cdr3_aa: CASSLSAAARHGYTF

cdr3_length: 18
j_call: TRBJ1-2
v_call: TRBV9
cdr3_aa: CASSVGKTGRTSLYGYTF